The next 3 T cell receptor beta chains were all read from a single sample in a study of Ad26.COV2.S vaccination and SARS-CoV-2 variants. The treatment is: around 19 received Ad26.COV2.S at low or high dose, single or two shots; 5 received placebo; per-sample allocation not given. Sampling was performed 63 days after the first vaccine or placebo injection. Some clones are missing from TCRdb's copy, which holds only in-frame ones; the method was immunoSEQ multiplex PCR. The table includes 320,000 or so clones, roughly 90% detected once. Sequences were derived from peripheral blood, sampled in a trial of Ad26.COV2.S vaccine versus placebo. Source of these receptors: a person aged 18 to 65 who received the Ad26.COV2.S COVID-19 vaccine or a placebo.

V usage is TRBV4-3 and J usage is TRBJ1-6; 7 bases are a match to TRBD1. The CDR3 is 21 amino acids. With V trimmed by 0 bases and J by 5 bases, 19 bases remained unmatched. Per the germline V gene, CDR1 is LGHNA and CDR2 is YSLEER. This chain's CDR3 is CASSQDWTIGDRVEDNSPLHF. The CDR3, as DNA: TGCGCCAGCAGCCAAGATTGGACGATAGGAGACAGGGTGGAAGATAATTCACCCCTCCACTTT.

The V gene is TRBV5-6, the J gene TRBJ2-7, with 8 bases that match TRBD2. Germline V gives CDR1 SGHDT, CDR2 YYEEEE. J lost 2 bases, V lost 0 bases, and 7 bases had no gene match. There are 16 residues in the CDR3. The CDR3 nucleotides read TGTGCCAGCAGCTTGGGGAACTCGGGACTAGCCTACGAGCAGTACTTC. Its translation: CASSLGNSGLAYEQYF.

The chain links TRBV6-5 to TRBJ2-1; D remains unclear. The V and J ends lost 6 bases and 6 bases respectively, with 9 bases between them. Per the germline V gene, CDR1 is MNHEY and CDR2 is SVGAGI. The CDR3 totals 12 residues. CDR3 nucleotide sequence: TGTGCCAGCAGGGCACCATCCAATGAGCAGTTCTTC. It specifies CASRAPSNEQFF.